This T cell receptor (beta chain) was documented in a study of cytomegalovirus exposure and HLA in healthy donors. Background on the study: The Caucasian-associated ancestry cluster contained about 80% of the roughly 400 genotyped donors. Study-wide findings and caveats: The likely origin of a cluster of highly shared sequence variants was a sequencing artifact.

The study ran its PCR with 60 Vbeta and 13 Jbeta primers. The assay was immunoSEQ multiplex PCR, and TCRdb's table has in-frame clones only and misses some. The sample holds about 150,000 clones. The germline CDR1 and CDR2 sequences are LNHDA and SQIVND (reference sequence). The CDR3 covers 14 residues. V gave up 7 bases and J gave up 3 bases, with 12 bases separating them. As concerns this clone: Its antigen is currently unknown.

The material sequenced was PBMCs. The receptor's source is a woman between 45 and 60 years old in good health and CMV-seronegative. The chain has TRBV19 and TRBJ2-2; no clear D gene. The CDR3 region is CASKSLTDTGELFF. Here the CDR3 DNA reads TGTGCCAGTAAATCACTAACCGACACCGGGGAGCTGTTTTTT.